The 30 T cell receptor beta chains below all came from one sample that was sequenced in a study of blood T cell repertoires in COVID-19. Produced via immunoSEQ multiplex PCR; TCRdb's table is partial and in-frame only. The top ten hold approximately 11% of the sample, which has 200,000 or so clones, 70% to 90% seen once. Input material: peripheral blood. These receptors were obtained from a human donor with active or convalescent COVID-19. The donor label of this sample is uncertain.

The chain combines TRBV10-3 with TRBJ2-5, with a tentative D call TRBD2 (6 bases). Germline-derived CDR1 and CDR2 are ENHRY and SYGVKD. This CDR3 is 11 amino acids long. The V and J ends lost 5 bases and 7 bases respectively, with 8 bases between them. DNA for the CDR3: TGTGCCATCAGTCTGGAGGGGACCCAGTACTTC. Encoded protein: CAISLEGTQYF.

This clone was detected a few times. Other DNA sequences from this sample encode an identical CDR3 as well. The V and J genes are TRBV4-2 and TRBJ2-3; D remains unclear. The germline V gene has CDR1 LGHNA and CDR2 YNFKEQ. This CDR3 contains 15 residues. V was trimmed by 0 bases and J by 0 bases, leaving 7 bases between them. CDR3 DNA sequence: TGTGCCAGCAGCCAAGACACCGGGAGCACAGATACGCAGTATTTT. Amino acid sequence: CASSQDTGSTDTQYF.

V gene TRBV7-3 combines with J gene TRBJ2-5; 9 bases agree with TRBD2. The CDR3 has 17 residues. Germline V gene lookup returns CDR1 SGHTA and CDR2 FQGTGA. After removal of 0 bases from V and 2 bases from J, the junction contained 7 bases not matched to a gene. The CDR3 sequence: CASSLTSVAGGQETQYF. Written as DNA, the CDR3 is TGTGCCAGCAGCTTAACGTCTGTCGCGGGAGGGCAAGAGACCCAGTACTTC.

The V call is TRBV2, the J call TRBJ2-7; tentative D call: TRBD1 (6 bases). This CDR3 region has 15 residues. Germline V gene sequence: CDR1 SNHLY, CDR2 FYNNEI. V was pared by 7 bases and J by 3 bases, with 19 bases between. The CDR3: CASTLRGQGNYEQYF. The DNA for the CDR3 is TGTGCCAGCACCTTGAGGGGACAAGGAAACTACGAGCAGTACTTC.

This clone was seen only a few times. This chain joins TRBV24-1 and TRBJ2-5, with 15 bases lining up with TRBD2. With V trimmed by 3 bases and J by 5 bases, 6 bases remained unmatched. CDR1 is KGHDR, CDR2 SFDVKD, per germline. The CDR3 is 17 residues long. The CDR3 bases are TGTGCCACCAGTGATACCGGACTAGCGGGAGGGTTGGAGACCCAGTACTTC. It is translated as CATSDTGLAGGLETQYF.

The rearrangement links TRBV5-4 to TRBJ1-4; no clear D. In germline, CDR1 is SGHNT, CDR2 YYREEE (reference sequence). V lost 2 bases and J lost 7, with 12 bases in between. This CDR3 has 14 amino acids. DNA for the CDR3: TGTGCCAGCAGCTTTAGAGGTCGAGGTGAAAAACTGTTTTTT. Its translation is CASSFRGRGEKLFF.

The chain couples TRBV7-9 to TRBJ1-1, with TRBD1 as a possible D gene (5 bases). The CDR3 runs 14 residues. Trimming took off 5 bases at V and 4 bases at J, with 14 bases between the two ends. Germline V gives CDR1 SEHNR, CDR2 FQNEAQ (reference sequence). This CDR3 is CASSPTGLGTEAFF. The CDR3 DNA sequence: TGTGCCAGCAGCCCTACAGGTTTGGGCACTGAAGCTTTCTTT.

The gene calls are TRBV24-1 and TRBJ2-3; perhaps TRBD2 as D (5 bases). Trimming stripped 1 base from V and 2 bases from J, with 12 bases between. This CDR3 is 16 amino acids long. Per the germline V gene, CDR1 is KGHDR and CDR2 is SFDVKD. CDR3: CATSDFGPGYTDTQYF. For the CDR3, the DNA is TGTGCCACCAGTGATTTTGGCCCGGGGTACACAGATACGCAGTATTTT.

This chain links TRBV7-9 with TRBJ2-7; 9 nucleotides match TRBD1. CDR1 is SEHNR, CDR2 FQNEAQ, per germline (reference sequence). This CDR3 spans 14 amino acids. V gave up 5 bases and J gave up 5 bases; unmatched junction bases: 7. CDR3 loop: CASSPQGAINEQYF. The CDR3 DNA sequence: TGTGCCAGCAGCCCACAGGGGGCTATCAACGAGCAGTACTTC. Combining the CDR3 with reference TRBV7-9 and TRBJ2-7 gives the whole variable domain DTGVSQNPRHKITKRGQNVTFRCDPISEHNRLYWYRQTLGQGPEFLTYFQNEAQLEKSRLLSDRFSAERPKGSFSTLEIQRTEQGDSAMYLCASSPQGAINEQYFGPGTRLTVT.

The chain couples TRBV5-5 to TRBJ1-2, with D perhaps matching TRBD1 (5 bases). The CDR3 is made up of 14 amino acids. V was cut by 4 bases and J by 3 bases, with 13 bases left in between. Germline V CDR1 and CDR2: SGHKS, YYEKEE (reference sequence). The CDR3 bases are TGTGCCAGCAGCCTTCGACAGAGGCACTATGGCTACACCTTC. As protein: CASSLRQRHYGYTF.

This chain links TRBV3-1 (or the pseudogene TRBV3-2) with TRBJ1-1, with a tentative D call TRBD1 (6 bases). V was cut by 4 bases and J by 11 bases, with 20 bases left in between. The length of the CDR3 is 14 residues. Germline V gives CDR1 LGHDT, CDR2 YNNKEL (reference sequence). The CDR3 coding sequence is TGTGCCAGCAGCCTTCAACATGGACAGTTCGGGGCTTTCTTT. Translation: CASSLQHGQFGAFF.

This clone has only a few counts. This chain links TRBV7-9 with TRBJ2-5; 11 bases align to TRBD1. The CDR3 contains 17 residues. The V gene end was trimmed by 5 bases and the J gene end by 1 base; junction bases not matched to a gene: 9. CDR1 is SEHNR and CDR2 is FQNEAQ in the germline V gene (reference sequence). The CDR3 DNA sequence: TGTGCCAGCAGCCGGAGGACAGGGGGCGAGTCCCAAGAGACCCAGTACTTC. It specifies CASSRRTGGESQETQYF.

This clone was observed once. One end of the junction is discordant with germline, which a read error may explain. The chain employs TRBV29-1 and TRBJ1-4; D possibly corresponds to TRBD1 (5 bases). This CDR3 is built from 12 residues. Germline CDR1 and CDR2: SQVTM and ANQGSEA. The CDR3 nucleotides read TGCAGCGTTGAAGATCTTGTGGGGCCGCGAGGCTTT. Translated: CSVEDLVGPRGF. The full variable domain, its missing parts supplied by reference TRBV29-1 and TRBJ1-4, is SAVISQKPSRDICQRGTSLTIQCQVDSQVTMMFWYRQQPGQSLTLIATANQGSEATYESGFVIDKFPISRPNLTFSTLTVSNMSPEDSSIYLCSVEDLVGPRGFGSGTQLSVL.

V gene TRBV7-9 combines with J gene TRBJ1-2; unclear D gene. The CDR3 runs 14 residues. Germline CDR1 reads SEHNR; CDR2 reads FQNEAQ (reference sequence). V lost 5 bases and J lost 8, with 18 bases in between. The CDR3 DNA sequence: TGTGCCAGCAGCACACACGCTCCCCTGGGCGGCTACACCTTC. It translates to CASSTHAPLGGYTF.

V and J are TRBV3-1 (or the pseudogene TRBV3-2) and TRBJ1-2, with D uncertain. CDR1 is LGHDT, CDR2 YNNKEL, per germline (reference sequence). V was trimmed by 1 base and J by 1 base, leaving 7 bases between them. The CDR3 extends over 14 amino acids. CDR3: CASSQAPGNYGYTF. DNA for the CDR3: TGTGCCAGCAGCCAAGCACCAGGTAACTATGGCTACACCTTC.

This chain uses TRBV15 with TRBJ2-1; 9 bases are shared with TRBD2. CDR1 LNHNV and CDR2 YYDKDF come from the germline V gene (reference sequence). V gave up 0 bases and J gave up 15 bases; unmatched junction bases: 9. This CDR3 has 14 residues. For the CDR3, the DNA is TGTGCCACCAGCAGAGATAGGGCGGGAGGGAAAGGGTTCTTC. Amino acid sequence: CATSRDRAGGKGFF.

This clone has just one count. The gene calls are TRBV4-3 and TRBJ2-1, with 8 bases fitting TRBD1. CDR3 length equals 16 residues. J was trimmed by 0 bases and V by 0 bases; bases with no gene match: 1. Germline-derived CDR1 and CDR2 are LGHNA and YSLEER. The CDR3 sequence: CASSQDTGGSYNEQFF. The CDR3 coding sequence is TGCGCCAGCAGCCAAGATACAGGGGGCTCCTACAATGAGCAGTTCTTC.

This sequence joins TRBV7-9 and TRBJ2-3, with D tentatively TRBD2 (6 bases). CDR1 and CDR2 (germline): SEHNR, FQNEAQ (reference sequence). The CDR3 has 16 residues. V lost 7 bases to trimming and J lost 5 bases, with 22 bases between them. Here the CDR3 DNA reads TGTGCCAGCACCACCCTAGCCGGGGGATGGGGAGATACGCAGTATTTT. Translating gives CASTTLAGGWGDTQYF.

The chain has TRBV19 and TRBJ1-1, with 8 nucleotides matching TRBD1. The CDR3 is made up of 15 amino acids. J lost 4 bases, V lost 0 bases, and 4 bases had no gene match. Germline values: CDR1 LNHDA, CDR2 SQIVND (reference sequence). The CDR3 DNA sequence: TGTGCCAGTAGTATAGATGGGACAGGAACCACTGAAGCTTTCTTT. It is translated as CASSIDGTGTTEAFF.

The CDR3 DNA is TGTGCCAGCAGCCACCGACCTTCTGGGTTAGCGGGAGAGTTCGATACGCAGTATTTT. It specifies CASSHRPSGLAGEFDTQYF. This chain connects TRBV4-2 to TRBJ2-3; the match to TRBD2 covers 9 bases. Losses at the gene ends were 3 bases for V and 6 bases for J; bases not matched to a gene: 19. Germline CDR1 reads LGHNA; CDR2 reads YNFKEQ. The CDR3 totals 19 residues.

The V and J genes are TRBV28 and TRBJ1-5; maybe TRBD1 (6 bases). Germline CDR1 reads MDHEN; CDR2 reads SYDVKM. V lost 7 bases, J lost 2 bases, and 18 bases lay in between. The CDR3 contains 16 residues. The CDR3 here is CASTPTRTARNQPQHF. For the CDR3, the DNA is TGTGCCAGCACCCCTACCCGGACAGCGCGCAATCAGCCCCAGCATTTT.

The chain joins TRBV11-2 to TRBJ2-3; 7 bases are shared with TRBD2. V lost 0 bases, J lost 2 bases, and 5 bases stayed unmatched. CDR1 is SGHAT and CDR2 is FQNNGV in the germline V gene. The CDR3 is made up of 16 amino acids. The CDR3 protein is CASSLDRSGITDTQYF. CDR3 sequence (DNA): TGTGCCAGCAGCTTAGATCGAAGCGGGATCACAGATACGCAGTATTTT.

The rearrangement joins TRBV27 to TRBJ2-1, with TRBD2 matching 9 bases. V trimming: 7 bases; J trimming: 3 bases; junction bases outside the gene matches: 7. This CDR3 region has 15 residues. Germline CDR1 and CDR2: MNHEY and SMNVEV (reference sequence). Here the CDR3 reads CASNGGAGGYNEQFF. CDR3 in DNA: TGTGCCAGCAATGGGGGAGCGGGGGGCTACAATGAGCAGTTCTTC.

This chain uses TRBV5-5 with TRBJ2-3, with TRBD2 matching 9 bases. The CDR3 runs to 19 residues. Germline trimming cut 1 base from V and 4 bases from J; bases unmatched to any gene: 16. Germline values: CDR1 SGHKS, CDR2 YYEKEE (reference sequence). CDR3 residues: CASSLSLGGAGGLADTQYF. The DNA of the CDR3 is TGTGCCAGCAGCTTGTCCCTCGGAGGGGCGGGGGGGCTCGCAGATACGCAGTATTTT.

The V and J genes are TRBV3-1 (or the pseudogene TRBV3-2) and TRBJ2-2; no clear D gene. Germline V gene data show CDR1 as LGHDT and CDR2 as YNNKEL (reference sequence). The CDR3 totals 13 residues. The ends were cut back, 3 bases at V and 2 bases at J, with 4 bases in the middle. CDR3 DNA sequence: TGTGCCAGCAGCCACGGTAACACCGGGGAGCTGTTTTTT. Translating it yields CASSHGNTGELFF.

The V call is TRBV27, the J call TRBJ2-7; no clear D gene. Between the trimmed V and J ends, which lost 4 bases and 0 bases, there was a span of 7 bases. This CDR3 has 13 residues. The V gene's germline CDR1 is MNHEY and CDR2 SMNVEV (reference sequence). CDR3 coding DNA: TGTGCCAGCAGTTACCGGAGCTCCTACGAGCAGTACTTC. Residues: CASSYRSSYEQYF.

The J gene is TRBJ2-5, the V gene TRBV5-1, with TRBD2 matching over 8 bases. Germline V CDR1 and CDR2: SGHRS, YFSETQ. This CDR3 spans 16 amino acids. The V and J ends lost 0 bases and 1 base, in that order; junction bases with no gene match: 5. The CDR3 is CASSLGAGGPQETQYF. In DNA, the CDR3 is TGCGCCAGCAGCTTGGGGGCGGGGGGACCCCAAGAGACCCAGTACTTC.

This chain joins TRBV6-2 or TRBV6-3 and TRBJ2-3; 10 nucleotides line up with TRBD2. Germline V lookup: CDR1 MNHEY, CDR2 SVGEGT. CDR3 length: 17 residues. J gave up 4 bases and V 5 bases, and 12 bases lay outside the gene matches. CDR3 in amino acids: CASSLTRLAGVADTQYF. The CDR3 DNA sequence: TGTGCCAGCAGTCTGACCCGTCTAGCGGGGGTGGCAGATACGCAGTATTTT.

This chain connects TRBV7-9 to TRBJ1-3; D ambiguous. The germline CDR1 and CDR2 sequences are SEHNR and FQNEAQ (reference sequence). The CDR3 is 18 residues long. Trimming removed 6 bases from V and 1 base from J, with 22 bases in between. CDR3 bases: TGTGCCAGCAGTTTTCTCGGCGTGGGCACTCCTTCTGGAAACACCATATATTTT. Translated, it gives CASSFLGVGTPSGNTIYF.

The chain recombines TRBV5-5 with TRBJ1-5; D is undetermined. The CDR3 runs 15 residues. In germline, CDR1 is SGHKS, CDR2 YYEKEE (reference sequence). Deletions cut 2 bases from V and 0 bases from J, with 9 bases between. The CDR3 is CASSFRRDSNQPQHF. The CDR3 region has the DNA TGTGCCAGCAGCTTTAGACGGGATAGCAATCAGCCCCAGCATTTT.